This TCR beta chain comes out of a study of immune characterization of retroperitoneal liposarcoma. TCRdb re-derived calls from the PCR reads in MiXCR, one entry per CDR3 protein. This table has 2,000 or so distinct CDR3 sequences, approximately 40% appearing once. Trimming shortened V by 4 bases and J by 0 bases, and 10 bases separated the two germline ends. The CDR3 extends over 15 amino acids. Germline CDR1 and CDR2: WSHSY and SAAADI. The sequence derives from a male donor with retroperitoneal liposarcoma. V and J are TRBV10-2 and TRBJ2-1, with D tentatively TRBD1 (5 bases). Specimen: tumor tissue. The DNA for the CDR3 is TGCGCCAGCAGTGGTCTTGACAGCTCCTACAATGAGCAGTTCTTC. It codes for CASSGLDSSYNEQFF.